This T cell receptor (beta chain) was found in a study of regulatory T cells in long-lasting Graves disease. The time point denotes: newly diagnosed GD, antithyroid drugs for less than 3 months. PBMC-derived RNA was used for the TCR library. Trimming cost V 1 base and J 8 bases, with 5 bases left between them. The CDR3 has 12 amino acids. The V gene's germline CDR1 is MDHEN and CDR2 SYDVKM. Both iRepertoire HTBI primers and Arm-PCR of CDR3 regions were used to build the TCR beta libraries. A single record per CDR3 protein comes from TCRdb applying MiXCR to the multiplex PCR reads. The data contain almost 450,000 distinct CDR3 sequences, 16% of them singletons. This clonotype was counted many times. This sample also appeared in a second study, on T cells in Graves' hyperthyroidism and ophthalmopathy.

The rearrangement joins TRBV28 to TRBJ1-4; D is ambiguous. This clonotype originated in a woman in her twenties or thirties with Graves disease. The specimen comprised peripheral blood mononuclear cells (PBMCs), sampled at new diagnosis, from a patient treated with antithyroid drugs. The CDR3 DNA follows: TGTGCCAGCAGTTTATTCGGGGAAAAACTGTTTTTT. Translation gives CASSLFGEKLFF.